The next 2 T cell receptor beta chains were all read from a single sample in a study of glioma-infiltrating T cells after dendritic cell vaccination. The table came from immunoSEQ multiplex PCR; TCRdb's copy has only in-frame clones and leaves some out. The sample shows roughly 100,000 clones, 70% to 90% of them seen only once. Sequencing was performed on blood, taken before dendritic cell vaccination. The receptors originated from a human donor with glioblastoma.

This clone has just a few counts. This rearrangement joins TRBV7-3 to TRBJ2-6; D is uncertain. V was clipped by 5 bases and J by 0 bases, with 8 bases between them. This CDR3 region has 15 residues. From germline, CDR1 is SGHTA and CDR2 FQGTGA. The CDR3 region has the DNA TGTGCCAGCAGCCCCCGGGTCTCTGGGGCCAACGTCCTGACTTTC. The encoded protein is CASSPRVSGANVLTF.

This chain's CDR3 is CASSPDRYNEQFF. DNA for the CDR3: TGTGCCAGCAGCCCGGACAGGTACAATGAGCAGTTCTTC. The chain recombines TRBV11-2 with TRBJ2-1, with 7 bases matching TRBD1. Germline trimming cut 5 bases from V and 4 bases from J; bases unmatched to any gene: 2. CDR3 length equals 13 residues. Germline CDR1 reads SGHAT; CDR2 reads FQNNGV.